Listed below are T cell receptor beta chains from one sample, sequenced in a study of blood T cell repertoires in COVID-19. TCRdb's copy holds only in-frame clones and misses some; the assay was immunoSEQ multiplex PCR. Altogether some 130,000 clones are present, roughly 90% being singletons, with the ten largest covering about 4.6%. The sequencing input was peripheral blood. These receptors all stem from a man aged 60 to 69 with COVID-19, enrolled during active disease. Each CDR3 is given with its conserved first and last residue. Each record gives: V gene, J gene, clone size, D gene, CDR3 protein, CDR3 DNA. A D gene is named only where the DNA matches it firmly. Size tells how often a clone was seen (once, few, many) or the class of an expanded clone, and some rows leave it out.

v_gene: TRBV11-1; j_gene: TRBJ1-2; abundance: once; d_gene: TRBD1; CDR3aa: CASSPGQAEYGYTF; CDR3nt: TGTGCCAGCAGCCCAGGACAGGCCGAGTATGGCTACACCTTC
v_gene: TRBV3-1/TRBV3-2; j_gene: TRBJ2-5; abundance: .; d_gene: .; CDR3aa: CASSLTEQETQYF; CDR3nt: TGTGCCAGCAGCCTAACTGAGCAAGAGACCCAGTACTTC
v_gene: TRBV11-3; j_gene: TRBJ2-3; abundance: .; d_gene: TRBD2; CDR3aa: CASSLGRLAASTDTQYF; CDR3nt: TGTGCCAGCAGCTTAGGGAGACTAGCGGCTAGCACAGATACGCAGTATTTT
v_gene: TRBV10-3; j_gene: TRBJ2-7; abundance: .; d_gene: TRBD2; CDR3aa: CATALAGETYEQYF; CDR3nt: TGTGCCACAGCACTAGCGGGGGAAACCTACGAGCAGTACTTC
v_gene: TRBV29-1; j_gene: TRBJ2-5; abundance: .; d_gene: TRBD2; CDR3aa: CSVEDLTSGRAGETQYF; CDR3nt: TGCAGCGTTGAAGATCTCACTAGCGGGAGGGCCGGGGAGACCCAGTACTTC
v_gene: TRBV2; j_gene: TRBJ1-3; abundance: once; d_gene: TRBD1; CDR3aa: CASSGQGGNTIYF; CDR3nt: TGTGCCAGCAGTGGACAGGGTGGAAACACCATATATTTT
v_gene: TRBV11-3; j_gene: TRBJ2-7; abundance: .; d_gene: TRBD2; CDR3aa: CASSPGGTSGRYLFTYEQYF; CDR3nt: TGTGCCAGCAGCCCTGGGGGGACTAGCGGGAGATACCTATTTACCTACGAGCAGTACTTC
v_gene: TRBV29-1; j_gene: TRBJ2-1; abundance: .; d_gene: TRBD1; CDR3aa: CSVAHRGVYNEQFF; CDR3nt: TGCAGCGTCGCCCACAGGGGGGTTTACAATGAGCAGTTCTTC
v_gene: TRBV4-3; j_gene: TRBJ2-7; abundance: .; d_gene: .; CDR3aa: CASSQREAGETHEQYF; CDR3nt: TGCGCCAGCAGCCAGAGGGAGGCAGGAGAGACTCACGAGCAGTACTTC
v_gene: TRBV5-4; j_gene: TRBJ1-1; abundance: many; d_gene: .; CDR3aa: CASSIRQLSEAFF; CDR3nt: TGTGCCAGCAGCATACGACAGCTGTCTGAAGCTTTCTTT
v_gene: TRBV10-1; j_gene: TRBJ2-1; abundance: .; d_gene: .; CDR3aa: CASSGGITNEQFF; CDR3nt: TGCGCCAGCAGTGGAGGGATAACCAATGAGCAGTTCTTC
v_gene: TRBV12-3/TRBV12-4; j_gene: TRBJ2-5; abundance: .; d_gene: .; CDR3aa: CASRSVETQYF; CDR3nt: TGTGCCAGCAGGAGCGTAGAGACCCAGTACTTC
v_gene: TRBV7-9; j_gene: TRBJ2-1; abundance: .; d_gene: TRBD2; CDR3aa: CASSLNSLSGGSEQFF; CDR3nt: TGTGCCAGCAGCTTAAATTCTCTATCGGGAGGCTCTGAGCAGTTCTTC
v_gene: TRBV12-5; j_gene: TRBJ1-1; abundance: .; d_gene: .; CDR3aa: CASGLVGASQAFF; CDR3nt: TGTGCTAGTGGTTTGGTGGGGGCGTCCCAAGCTTTCTTT
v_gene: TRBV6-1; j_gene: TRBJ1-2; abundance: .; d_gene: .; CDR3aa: CASSELRDFYGYTF; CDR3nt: TGTGCCAGCAGTGAATTGAGGGATTTCTATGGCTACACCTTC
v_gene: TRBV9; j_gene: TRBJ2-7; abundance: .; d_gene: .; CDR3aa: CASSVGEALEQYF; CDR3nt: TGTGCCAGCAGCGTAGGGGAGGCTCTCGAGCAGTACTTC
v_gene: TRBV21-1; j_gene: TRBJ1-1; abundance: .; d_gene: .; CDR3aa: CASSSLAGTGDTEAFF; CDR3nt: TGTGCCAGCAGCAGCCTAGCCGGGACAGGGGATACTGAAGCTTTCTTT
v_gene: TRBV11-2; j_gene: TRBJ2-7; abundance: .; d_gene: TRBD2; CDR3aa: CASSPSSGRTDEQYF; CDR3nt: TGTGCCAGCAGCCCGTCTAGCGGGAGAACCGACGAGCAGTACTTC
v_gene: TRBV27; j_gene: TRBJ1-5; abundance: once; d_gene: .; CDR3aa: CASNLDSSYSNQPQHF; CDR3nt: TGTGCCAGCAATCTCGACAGTTCGTATAGCAATCAGCCCCAGCATTTT
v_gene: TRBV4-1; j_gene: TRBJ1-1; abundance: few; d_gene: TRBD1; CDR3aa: CASSQEAQGVNTEAFF; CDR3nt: TGCGCCAGCAGCCAAGAGGCACAGGGGGTGAACACTGAAGCTTTCTTT
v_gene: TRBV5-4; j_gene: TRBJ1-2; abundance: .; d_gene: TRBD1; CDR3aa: CASSLQGAYGYTF; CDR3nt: TGTGCCAGCTCCCTACAGGGGGCTTATGGCTACACCTTC
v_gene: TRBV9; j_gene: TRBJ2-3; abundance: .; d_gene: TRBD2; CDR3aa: CASSAIAGVTDTQYF; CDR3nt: TGTGCCAGCAGCGCCATAGCGGGGGTCACAGATACGCAGTATTTT
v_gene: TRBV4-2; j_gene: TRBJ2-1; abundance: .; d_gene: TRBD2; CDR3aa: CASSQAPGPGLAGGYEQFF; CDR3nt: TGTGCCAGCAGCCAAGCCCCAGGGCCGGGACTAGCGGGAGGTTATGAGCAGTTCTTC
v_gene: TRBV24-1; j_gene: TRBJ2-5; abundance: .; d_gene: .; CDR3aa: CATSDPSRSEETQYF; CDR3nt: TGTGCCACCAGTGACCCCTCGAGGTCGGAAGAGACCCAGTACTTC
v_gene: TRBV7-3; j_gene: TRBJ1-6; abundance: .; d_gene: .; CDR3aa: CASSLNPGENSPLHF; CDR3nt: TGTGCCAGCAGCCTCAACCCAGGGGAGAATTCACCCCTCCACTTT
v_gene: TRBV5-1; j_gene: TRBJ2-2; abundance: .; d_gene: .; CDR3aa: CASSGGTAGELFF; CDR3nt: TGCGCCAGCAGCGGAGGGACAGCCGGGGAGCTGTTTTTT
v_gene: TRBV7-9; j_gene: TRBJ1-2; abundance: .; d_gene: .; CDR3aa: CASSAGGNGGYGYTF; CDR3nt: TGTGCCAGCAGCGCGGGGGGGAATGGAGGCTATGGCTACACCTTC
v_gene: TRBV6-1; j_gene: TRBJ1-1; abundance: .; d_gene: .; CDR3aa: CASSEPGEGTTEAFF; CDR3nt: TGTGCCAGCAGTGAGCCGGGGGAGGGGACCACTGAAGCTTTCTTT
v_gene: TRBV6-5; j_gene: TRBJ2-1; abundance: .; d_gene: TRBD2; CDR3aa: CASARSGSSNEQFF; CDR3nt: TGTGCCAGCGCGCGTAGCGGGAGTTCGAATGAGCAGTTCTTC
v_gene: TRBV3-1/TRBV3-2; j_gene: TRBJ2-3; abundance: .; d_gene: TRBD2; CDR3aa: CASSHPPLAGLTDTQYF; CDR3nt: TGTGCCAGCAGCCATCCCCCTCTAGCGGGGCTCACAGATACGCAGTATTTT
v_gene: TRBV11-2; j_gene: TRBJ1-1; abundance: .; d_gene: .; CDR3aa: CASSSAGGRGTEAFF; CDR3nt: TGTGCCAGCAGCTCCGCCGGGGGGCGCGGCACTGAAGCTTTCTTT
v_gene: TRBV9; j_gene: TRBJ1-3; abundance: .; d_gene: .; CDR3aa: CASSVGGIVNYSGNTIYF; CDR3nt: TGTGCCAGCAGCGTAGGAGGGATAGTTAACTACTCTGGAAACACCATATATTTT
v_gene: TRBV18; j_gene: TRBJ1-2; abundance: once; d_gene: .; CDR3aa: CASSPDSSNYGYTF; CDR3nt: TGTGCCAGCTCACCGGACAGTTCTAACTATGGCTACACCTTC
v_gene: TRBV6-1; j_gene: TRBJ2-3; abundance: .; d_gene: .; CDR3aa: CASSEERESDTQYF; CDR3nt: TGTGCCAGCAGTGAAGAGAGGGAGTCAGATACGCAGTATTTT
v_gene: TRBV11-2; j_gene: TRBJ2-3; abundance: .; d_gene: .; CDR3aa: CASSLDTVAQYF; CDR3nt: TGTGCCAGCAGCTTAGATACAGTTGCGCAGTATTTT